The 15 T cell receptor beta chains reported below all come from one sample, sequenced in a study of CD8 T cells in Susac syndrome. Random hexamers were used to reverse transcribe about 0.45 to 1 ug of RNA. TCRdb re-derived calls from the immunoSEQ multiplex PCR reads in MiXCR, one entry per CDR3 protein. The sample yields over 350,000 distinct CDR3 sequences, approximately 89% seen once. Sequenced material: CD8+ T cells from PBMCs. These receptors all come from a human donor with multiple sclerosis.

The table lists this clonotype with a few counts. This chain uses TRBV6-5 with TRBJ2-2; D gene unclear. The V gene lost 2 bases and the J gene lost 5 bases, with 12 bases spanning the gap. Germline CDR1 reads MNHEY; CDR2 reads SVGAGI. This CDR3 comprises 15 residues. CDR3 residues: CASSYNPSSTGELFF. The CDR3 DNA is TGTGCCAGCAGTTACAACCCATCTTCGACCGGGGAGCTGTTTTTT.

This clonotype was seen a handful of times. This chain joins TRBV27 and TRBJ1-2; the match to TRBD1 covers 10 bases. Looked up from germline, CDR1 is MNHEY and CDR2 is SMNVEV (reference sequence). Trimming removed 5 bases from V and 2 bases from J; junction bases left unmatched: 5. The CDR3 loop spans 15 amino acids. The CDR3 region has the DNA TGTGCCAGCAGTCTCACGGGACAGGGGAACTATGGCTACACCTTC. The encoded protein is CASSLTGQGNYGYTF.

The V gene is TRBV2, the J gene TRBJ2-1; 14 bases agree with TRBD2. Losses at the gene ends were 8 bases for V and 0 bases for J; bases not matched to a gene: 6. This CDR3 has 17 amino acids. The germline V gene encodes CDR1 SNHLY and CDR2 FYNNEI. The CDR3 sequence: CASLGLAGADSYNEQFF. The CDR3 DNA follows: TGTGCCAGCCTGGGACTAGCGGGAGCAGACTCCTACAATGAGCAGTTCTTC.

The rearrangement joins TRBV30 to TRBJ1-5, with a tentative D call TRBD1 (5 bases). V was clipped by 3 bases and J by 5 bases, with 14 bases between them. The CDR3 has 14 residues. Germline CDR1 reads GTSNPN; CDR2 reads SVGIG (reference sequence). CDR3 DNA sequence: TGTGCCTGGAGGGGGCAGGGTCTATATCAGCCCCAGCATTTT. Residues: CAWRGQGLYQPQHF.

This chain joins TRBV12-3 or TRBV12-4 and TRBJ1-4; D is undetermined. The V end lost 3 bases, the J end lost 8 bases, and 10 bases lay between the germline ends. This CDR3 region has 13 residues. The CDR3 bases are TGTGCCAGCAGTTTGGCAAGACGGGAAAAACTGTTTTTT. Amino acid sequence: CASSLARREKLFF.

This chain connects TRBV27 to TRBJ2-7, with TRBD1 matching 10 bases. V gave up 0 bases and J gave up 2 bases; unmatched junction bases: 13. Germline CDR1 MNHEY, CDR2 SMNVEV (reference sequence). The CDR3 sequence is 19 residues long. The CDR3 here is CASSLSGQGPIEGTYEQYF. Here the CDR3 DNA reads TGTGCCAGCAGTTTATCGGGACAGGGGCCTATCGAGGGCACCTACGAGCAGTACTTC.

This clonotype has more than one count but fewer than ten. The chain couples TRBV19 to TRBJ2-2, with D perhaps matching TRBD2 (6 bases). The V end lost 8 bases, the J end lost 4 bases, and 14 bases lay between the germline ends. This CDR3 spans 14 amino acids. CDR1 is LNHDA and CDR2 is SQIVND in the germline V gene (reference sequence). CDR3 nucleotides: TGTGCCAGTGGGATAGCGGCAAGCACCGGGGAGCTGTTTTTT. Translation: CASGIAASTGELFF.

This chain connects TRBV28 to TRBJ2-3, with TRBD2 matching 9 bases. CDR1 MDHEN and CDR2 SYDVKM come from the germline V gene. Trimming took 7 bases from V and 2 from J; bases not matched to a gene: 10. This CDR3 contains 16 residues. The CDR3, as DNA: TGTGCCAGCACCCTTGGGGTAGCGGGAGCCACAGATACGCAGTATTTT. Amino acids: CASTLGVAGATDTQYF. Complete variable domain (other parts from reference TRBV28 and TRBJ2-3): DVKVTQSSRYLVKRTGEKVFLECVQDMDHENMFWYRQDPGLGLRLIYFSYDVKMKEKGDIPEGYSVSREKKERFSLILESASTNQTSMYLCASTLGVAGATDTQYFGPGTRLTVL.

The V and J genes are TRBV24-1 and TRBJ1-5; D is unclear. Germline values: CDR1 KGHDR, CDR2 SFDVKD. This CDR3 is built from 14 residues. With 5 bases removed from V and 0 bases from J, the gap between germline ends came to 7 bases. Here the CDR3 DNA reads TGTGCCACCAGTGGACGTTATAGCAATCAGCCCCAGCATTTT. Translation: CATSGRYSNQPQHF.

The chain recombines TRBV5-1 with TRBJ1-2, with a weak D call TRBD1 (5 bases). Trimming removed 3 bases at V and 3 bases at J, with 15 bases between. Germline CDR1 SGHRS, CDR2 YFSETQ. The CDR3 consists of 15 residues. CDR3 protein: CASSSSPGTDYGYTF. The CDR3, as DNA: TGCGCCAGCAGCTCTTCACCCGGGACCGACTATGGCTACACCTTC.

V usage is TRBV4-1 and J usage is TRBJ2-7; D is perhaps TRBD1 (6 bases). Germline V gene sequence: CDR1 MGHRA, CDR2 YSYEKL. Trimming took off 0 bases at V and 0 bases at J, with 15 bases between the two ends. The CDR3 runs to 17 residues. The CDR3 here is CASSQEGVGQPSYEQYF. The DNA for the CDR3 is TGCGCCAGCAGCCAAGAAGGAGTAGGACAGCCCTCCTACGAGCAGTACTTC.

V usage is TRBV7-8 and J usage is TRBJ1-5, with TRBD1 as a possible D gene (5 bases). Germline loops: CDR1 SGHVS, CDR2 FQNEAQ. The CDR3 has 15 amino acids. Trimming removed 1 base at V and 4 bases at J, with 11 bases between. CDR3 DNA: TGTGCCAGCAGCTTAGACGGGGCAGTAAATCAGCCCCAGCATTTT. Amino acid sequence: CASSLDGAVNQPQHF.

The CDR3 sequence: CASSQELFVSSYEQYF. The CDR3 nucleotides read TGCGCCAGCAGCCAAGAACTGTTCGTAAGCTCCTACGAGCAGTACTTC. The chain joins TRBV4-1 to TRBJ2-7; D is unclear. From germline, CDR1 is MGHRA and CDR2 YSYEKL. V shed 0 bases and J shed 0 bases, with 12 bases lying between them. CDR3 length equals 16 residues.

The chain employs TRBV30 and TRBJ1-1; TRBD1 might be the D (6 bases). The germline V gene encodes CDR1 GTSNPN and CDR2 SVGIG (reference sequence). Trimming took off 4 bases at V and 3 bases at J, with 15 bases between the two ends. The CDR3 covers 14 residues. In nucleotides, the CDR3 is TGTGCCTGGATAATAGGGGGTGGTTACACTGAAGCTTTCTTT. Residues: CAWIIGGGYTEAFF.

This CDR3 reads CASSYSQDTFIEAFF. The CDR3, as DNA: TGTGCCAGCAGTTACTCACAAGACACGTTTATTGAAGCTTTCTTT. The chain links TRBV6-5 to TRBJ1-1; the D is unclear. CDR1 and CDR2 from the germline V gene are MNHEY and SVGAGI. V was trimmed by 0 bases and J by 7 bases, leaving 15 bases between them. This CDR3 region has 15 residues.